A selection of T cell receptor beta chains follows, all from one sample in a study of cytotoxic CD8 clonotypes in ibrutinib-treated CLL. The repertoire was sequenced with immunoSEQ multiplex PCR; TCRdb's copy has only in-frame clones and lacks some. The sample holds over 65,000 clones, around 79% seen once. The sequences come from PBMCs, collected after 12 months of ibrutinib treatment. The receptors here all came from a human donor with chronic lymphocytic leukemia. The CDR3 runs from the conserved cysteine through the conserved F or W. A D gene is named only where the DNA matches it firmly. Expanded clones are given a class, and other clones once, few, many or no size at all.

V gene	J gene	D gene	clone size	CDR3 protein	CDR3 DNA
TRBV5-6	TRBJ2-7	TRBD2	NA	CASSLAWGGLDEQYF	TGTGCCAGCAGCTTGGCCTGGGGAGGGTTGGACGAGCAGTACTTC
TRBV9	TRBJ2-3	NA	NA	CASSVGFRGADTQYF	TGTGCCAGCAGCGTAGGGTTCCGAGGCGCAGATACGCAGTATTTT
TRBV11-3	TRBJ2-7	NA	few	CASSLGQRFGYEQYF	TGTGCCAGCAGCTTAGGACAGCGGTTTGGTTACGAGCAGTACTTC
TRBV15	TRBJ2-5	NA	NA	CATSRAGETQYF	TGTGCCACCAGCAGAGCGGGAGAGACCCAGTACTTC
TRBV11-3	TRBJ2-3	NA	NA	CASSFSFGATDTQYF	TGTGCCAGCAGCTTTTCGTTCGGGGCCACAGATACGCAGTATTTT
TRBV27	TRBJ1-1	TRBD1	NA	CASSLSAPGGTRTEAFF	TGTGCCAGCAGTTTATCCGCCCCAGGGGGGACGCGAACTGAAGCTTTCTTT
TRBV5-6	TRBJ2-7	NA	NA	CASSPRGGHPEQYF	TGTGCCAGCAGCCCCAGGGGGGGGCATCCCGAGCAGTACTTC
TRBV4-2	TRBJ1-2	NA	NA	CASSQDRSYGYTF	TGTGCCAGCAGCCAAGATCGATCCTATGGCTACACCTTC
TRBV12-5	TRBJ1-1	NA	NA	CASGLVLGANTEAFF	TGTGCTAGTGGTTTGGTACTCGGGGCGAACACTGAAGCTTTCTTT
TRBV10-1	TRBJ2-6	TRBD2	NA	CASSFRGGSGANVLTF	TGCGCCAGCAGCTTTCGGGGGGGCTCTGGGGCCAACGTCCTGACTTTC
TRBV7-3	TRBJ2-7	TRBD1	NA	CASSLMAGGLQEQYF	TGTGCCAGCAGCTTAATGGCAGGGGGCCTTCAGGAGCAGTACTTC